The present T cell receptor beta chain was sequenced within a study of cytomegalovirus exposure and HLA in healthy donors. In the study overall: A data release that came early held approximately 85 million unique TCRs from HLA-typed donors. Most donors, 80% to 90% of some 400 genotyped, fell in the Caucasian-associated ancestry cluster.

This clone was observed a single time. Its antigen remains unidentified. V was clipped by 4 bases and J by 5 bases; unmatched bases: 4. The length of the CDR3 is 13 residues. Germline V CDR1 and CDR2: SGHNT, YYREEE (reference sequence). Study-wide findings and caveats: Near-uniform donor sequencing depth was presumed by presence/absence analyses.

The PCR had 60 Vbeta and 13 Jbeta primers. Produced via immunoSEQ multiplex PCR; TCRdb's table is partial and in-frame only. The sample comprises over 150,000 clones, about two thirds of which are singletons, and around 2.8% rests with the top ten. V is TRBV5-4 and J is TRBJ2-5; 8 bases are shared with TRBD2. This receptor was identified in a woman in her thirties in good health and CMV-seronegative. What was sequenced was PBMCs. This CDR3 reads CASSREGRETQYF. In nucleotides, the CDR3 is TGTGCCAGCAGCCGGGAGGGCCGGGAGACCCAGTACTTC.